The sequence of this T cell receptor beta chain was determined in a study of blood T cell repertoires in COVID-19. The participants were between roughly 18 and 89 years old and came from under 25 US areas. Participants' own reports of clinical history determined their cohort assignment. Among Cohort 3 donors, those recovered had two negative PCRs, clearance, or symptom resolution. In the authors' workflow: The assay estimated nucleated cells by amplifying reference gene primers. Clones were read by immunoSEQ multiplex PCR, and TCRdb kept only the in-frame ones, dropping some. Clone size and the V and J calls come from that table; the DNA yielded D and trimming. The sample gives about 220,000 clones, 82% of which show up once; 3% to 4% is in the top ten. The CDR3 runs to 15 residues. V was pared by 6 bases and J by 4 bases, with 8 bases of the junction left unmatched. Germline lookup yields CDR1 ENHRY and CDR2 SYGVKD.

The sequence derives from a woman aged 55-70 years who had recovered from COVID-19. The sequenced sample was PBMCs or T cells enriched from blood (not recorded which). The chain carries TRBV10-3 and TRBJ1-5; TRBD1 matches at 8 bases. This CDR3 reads CAIRNGQGSNQPQHF. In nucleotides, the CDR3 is TGTGCCATCAGGAACGGACAGGGTTCGAATCAGCCCCAGCATTTT.